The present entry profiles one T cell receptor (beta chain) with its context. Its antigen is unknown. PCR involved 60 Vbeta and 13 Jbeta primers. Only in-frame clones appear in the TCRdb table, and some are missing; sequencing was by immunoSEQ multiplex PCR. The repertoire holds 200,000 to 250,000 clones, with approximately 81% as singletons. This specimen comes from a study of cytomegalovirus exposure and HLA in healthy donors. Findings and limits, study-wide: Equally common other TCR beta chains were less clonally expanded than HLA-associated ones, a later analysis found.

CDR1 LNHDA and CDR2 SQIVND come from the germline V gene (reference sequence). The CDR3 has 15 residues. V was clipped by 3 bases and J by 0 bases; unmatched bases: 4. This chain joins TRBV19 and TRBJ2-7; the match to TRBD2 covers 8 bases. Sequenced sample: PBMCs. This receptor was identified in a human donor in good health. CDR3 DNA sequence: TGTGCCAGTAGTATCACTAGCGGATACTCCTACGAGCAGTACTTC. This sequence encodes CASSITSGYSYEQYF.